This is a list of T cell receptor beta chains from one sample in a study of cytomegalovirus exposure and HLA in healthy donors. Produced via immunoSEQ multiplex PCR; TCRdb's table is partial and in-frame only. In the table there are approximately 290,000 clones, 75% to 85% of which are singletons. The sample was PBMCs. All receptors derive from a girl under 10 years old in good health and CMV-seronegative. The CDR3 runs from the conserved cysteine through the conserved F or W. A D gene is named only where the DNA matches it firmly. Rows may omit the clone size; those that give it use once, few, many or a size class.

D gene,J gene,clone size,V gene,CDR3 DNA,CDR3 protein
-,TRBJ1-2,once,TRBV28,TGTGCCACCTCCTGGCCCCGGGAGAATCTATATGGCTACACCTTC,CATSWPRENLYGYTF
-,TRBJ1-5,-,TRBV2,TGTGCCACAGCGGGGGTCGAACGGTCACACCGGGATCAGCCCCAGCATTTT,CATAGVERSHRDQPQHF
-,TRBJ2-7,-,TRBV18,TGTGCCAGCTCCCCGGGGGGCGACGAGCAGTACTTC,CASSPGGDEQYF
TRBD2,TRBJ2-1,-,TRBV5-1,TGCGCCAGCAGCTTGGCTGGGACTAGCGGGTACAATGAGCAGTTCTTC,CASSLAGTSGYNEQFF
TRBD1,TRBJ2-7,-,TRBV28,TGTGCCAGCAGCTATGGGACAGGTCCCTACGAGCAGTACTTC,CASSYGTGPYEQYF
-,TRBJ1-1,few,TRBV29-1,TGCAGCGTTGATACAGGGCCCACTGAAGCTTTCTTT,CSVDTGPTEAFF
TRBD2,TRBJ2-3,-,TRBV4-1,TGCGCCAGCAGCGTCCGACTAGCGGGGGGGGATACGCAGTATTTT,CASSVRLAGGDTQYF
-,TRBJ1-1,-,TRBV18,TGTGCCAGCTCACCTACAGAGAACACTGAAGCTTTCTTT,CASSPTENTEAFF
-,TRBJ2-7,-,TRBV30,TGTGCCTGGAGTGTAGGAGCTTCCTACGAGCAGTACTTC,CAWSVGASYEQYF
-,TRBJ2-3,once,TRBV11-3,TGTGCCAGCAGCTCACAGGGATACACGCAGTATTTT,CASSSQGYTQYF
-,TRBJ1-1,-,TRBV7-6,TGTGCCAGCAGCTTAGCGGGCGGGGGGACTGAAGCTTTCTTT,CASSLAGGGTEAFF
-,TRBJ2-7,-,TRBV18,TGTGCCAGCTCACCAGTTTTGGTTGGCAGAATACCCTCCTACGAGCAGTACTTC,CASSPVLVGRIPSYEQYF
TRBD2,TRBJ2-5,-,TRBV25-1,TGTGCCAGCAACCTAGCGGGGGGAGAGACCCAGTACTTC,CASNLAGGETQYF
-,TRBJ1-5,-,TRBV18,TGTGCCAGCTCACCAGGGTCGGAGCAGCCCCAGCATTTT,CASSPGSEQPQHF
TRBD1,TRBJ1-1,few,TRBV6-1,TGTGCCACCAGGGGGGGCACTGAAGCTTTCTTT,CATRGGTEAFF
TRBD2,TRBJ2-3,-,TRBV5-1,TGCGCCAGCAGCTCGGGGCTACGGCGGGAGGTCACAGATACGCAGTATTTT,CASSSGLRREVTDTQYF
-,TRBJ1-1,-,TRBV5-1,TGCGCCAGCAGCTTGACAGGTGCCTCGTGGAACACTGAAGCTTTCTTT,CASSLTGASWNTEAFF
TRBD1,TRBJ2-5,-,TRBV18,TGTGCCAGCTCACCAATGACAGGGATCCAAGAGACCCAGTACTTC,CASSPMTGIQETQYF
-,TRBJ1-2,-,TRBV19,TGTGCCAGTAGTATAGGTCCAGAAAACTATGGCTACACCTTC,CASSIGPENYGYTF
-,TRBJ2-2,few,TRBV29-1,TGCAGCGCCGTCAGAGGCGGGGAGCTGTTTTTT,CSAVRGGELFF
-,TRBJ1-2,-,TRBV7-8,TGTGCCAGCAGCTTAGTGCGGGCTGCCGGCTACACCTTC,CASSLVRAAGYTF
TRBD1,TRBJ1-5,-,TRBV7-6,TGTGCCAGCAGCCCGGACAGGGCCAATCAGCCCCAGCATTTT,CASSPDRANQPQHF
-,TRBJ1-1,-,TRBV7-9,TGTGCCAGCAGCCTACCGGGACACATGAACACTGAAGCTTTCTTT,CASSLPGHMNTEAFF
TRBD1,TRBJ1-4,-,TRBV5-4,TGTGCCAGCAGCAGAACAGGGGGCGAGGATGAAAAACTGTTTTTT,CASSRTGGEDEKLFF